Listed here are 32 T cell receptor beta chains from one sample, sequenced in a study of identical twins listed by TCRdb under 2016. Library prep was done by 5' RACE. The run used an Illumina HiSeq 2000. The public reads were run again by TCRdb, first through fastp at Q25 and then through MiXCR, and only productive beta chains were kept. Duplicate CDR3 protein sequences are folded into a single record with the most common DNA and genes. The sample includes some 1,700,000 distinct CDR3 sequences, with about 30% observed a single time. The biggest ten clones account for 0.27% of the sample. Sequenced: cord blood. These receptors all come from a newborn girl in good health.

The chain links TRBV7-9 to TRBJ1-1; D perhaps matches TRBD1 (6 bases). V was trimmed by 5 bases and J by 1 base, leaving 17 bases between them. Germline V lookup: CDR1 SEHNR, CDR2 FQNEAQ (reference sequence). This CDR3 has 16 amino acids. CDR3 residues: CASSPRGQGRNTEAFF. CDR3 sequence (DNA): TGTGCCAGCAGCCCTAGGGGCCAGGGGAGGAACACTGAAGCTTTCTTT. Full variable domain (missing parts from reference TRBV7-9 and TRBJ1-1): DTGVSQNPRHKITKRGQNVTFRCDPISEHNRLYWYRQTLGQGPEFLTYFQNEAQLEKSRLLSDRFSAERPKGSFSTLEIQRTEQGDSAMYLCASSPRGQGRNTEAFFGQGTRLTVV.

The genes are TRBV6-1 and TRBJ2-1, with D perhaps being TRBD1 or TRBD2 (5 bases each). V lost 5 bases and J 5 bases, leaving 25 bases between the germline ends. The CDR3 is made up of 18 amino acids. The V gene's germline CDR1 is MNHNS and CDR2 SASEGT. The CDR3 region has the DNA TGTGCCAGCAGTCCTTCTCTTACGGGACCCCCATTGAACAATGAGCAGTTCTTC. Translating gives CASSPSLTGPPLNNEQFF.

This chain uses TRBV5-1 with TRBJ2-1, with 10 bases that match TRBD2. CDR1 and CDR2 (germline): SGHRS, YFSETQ. V lost 4 bases to trimming and J lost 3 bases; unmatched junction nucleotides: 10. The CDR3 contains 17 residues. CDR3 DNA: TGCGCCAGCAGCCCCTATAAAGCGGGAGGGGACTACAATGAGCAGTTCTTC. Residues: CASSPYKAGGDYNEQFF.

This clonotype was recorded once. The gene calls are TRBV6-6 and TRBJ1-2, with TRBD1 matching over 9 bases. The CDR3 has 15 amino acids. Germline assignment: CDR1 MNHNY and CDR2 SVGAGI (reference sequence). The J segment lost 4 bases and the V segment lost 6 bases, leaving 9 bases of the junction unmatched. The CDR3: CASRDPGTGLYGYTF. The CDR3 DNA follows: TGTGCCAGCAGGGACCCCGGGACAGGGCTCTATGGCTACACCTTC.

This clonotype was observed a single time. At one end, the junction sequence differs from germline, possibly due to a read error. V gene TRBV4-1 combines with J gene TRBJ2-7; D might be TRBD2 (5 bases). Judging by the DNA end, TRBJ2-5 fits better; the J call may be wrong. Per the germline V gene, CDR1 is MGHRA and CDR2 is YSYEKL. The CDR3 is made up of 15 amino acids. DNA of the CDR3: TGCGCCAGCAGCCAAGAAGGCCTAGCTCAAGGGACCCAGTACTTC. It yields the protein CASSQEGLAQGTQYF.

The V gene is TRBV20-1, the J gene TRBJ2-7; 10 bases align to TRBD2. The CDR3 is made up of 16 amino acids. Losses at the gene ends were 0 bases for V and 7 bases for J; bases not matched to a gene: 12. CDR1 is DFQATT and CDR2 is SNEGSKA in the germline V gene (reference sequence). The CDR3: CSARDSKAGGPGEQYF. The CDR3 DNA reads TGCAGTGCTAGAGATTCCAAAGCGGGAGGGCCGGGAGAGCAGTACTTC.

This clonotype has more than one count but fewer than ten. This CDR3 is CASSRQTGEQYF. The CDR3 DNA reads as TGTGCCAGCAGTAGACAAACGGGCGAGCAGTACTTC. The rearrangement uses TRBV28 and TRBJ2-5; D is unresolved. The J call may be faulty, since TRBJ2-7 better matches the DNA end. The germline V gene has CDR1 MDHEN and CDR2 SYDVKM. The CDR3 runs to 12 residues.

J is TRBJ2-2 and V is TRBV24-1, with D possibly matching TRBD1 (5 bases). Germline V lookup: CDR1 KGHDR, CDR2 SFDVKD. CDR3 length: 12 residues. Trimming left V 8 bases short and J 4 bases short, with 7 bases between. The CDR3, as DNA: TGTGCCACCAAGGGGTCCACCGGGGAGCTGTTTTTT. Protein: CATKGSTGELFF.

This sequence joins TRBV18 and TRBJ1-3; D is uncertain. The CDR3 is 15 residues long. Germline V gives CDR1 KGHSH, CDR2 LQKENI. The germline V and J ends were trimmed by 0 bases and 4 bases, with 10 bases remaining between them. CDR3 sequence reads: CASSPPRRAGNTIYF. The CDR3 DNA sequence: TGTGCCAGCTCACCACCCCGGAGGGCAGGAAACACCATATATTTT. The full variable domain, in which reference TRBV18 and TRBJ1-3 provide the parts outside the CDR3, is NAGVMQNPRHLVRRRGQEARLRCSPMKGHSHVYWYRQLPEEGLKFMVYLQKENIIDESGMPKERFSAEFPKEGPSILRIQQVVRGDSAAYFCASSPPRRAGNTIYFGEGSWLTVV.

This clonotype appeared a single time. The chain has TRBV5-1 and TRBJ2-3; D is ambiguous. This CDR3 comprises 15 residues. Germline V lookup: CDR1 SGHRS, CDR2 YFSETQ. The germline V and J ends were trimmed by 1 base and 6 bases, with 15 bases remaining between them. The CDR3 reads CASSLHVRLMDTQYF. In DNA form, the CDR3 reads TGCGCCAGCAGCTTGCACGTCCGGCTCATGGATACGCAGTATTTT.

V is TRBV10-1 and J is TRBJ1-1, with TRBD1 matching 9 bases. The CDR3 sequence is 13 residues long. In germline, CDR1 is WNHNN, CDR2 SYGVQD (reference sequence). Losses at the gene ends were 5 bases for V and 7 bases for J; bases not matched to a gene: 5. For the CDR3, the DNA is TGCGCCAGCAGTATACAGGGGGCAGGTGAAGCTTTCTTT. Protein sequence: CASSIQGAGEAFF.

V usage is TRBV11-2 and J usage is TRBJ1-6, with a weak D call TRBD1 (5 bases). This CDR3 region has 13 residues. V lost 5 bases and J 7 bases, leaving 9 bases between the germline ends. Germline values: CDR1 SGHAT, CDR2 FQNNGV. The CDR3 spells CASSRGWNSPLHF. The DNA for the CDR3 is TGTGCCAGCAGCAGGGGTTGGAATTCACCCCTCCACTTT.

In this sample, this clonotype turned up many times. The gene calls are TRBV20-1 and TRBJ2-7, with a weak D call TRBD1 (6 bases). CDR3 length: 15 residues. Germline assignment: CDR1 DFQATT and CDR2 SNEGSKA (reference sequence). The V end lost 0 bases, the J end lost 2 bases, and 14 bases lay between the germline ends. CDR3 in amino acids: CSARDPGQNPYEQYF. The CDR3 DNA sequence: TGCAGTGCTAGAGATCCCGGACAGAATCCCTACGAGCAGTACTTC.

This sequence joins TRBV5-5 and TRBJ1-1; D not resolved. The germline CDR1 and CDR2 sequences are SGHKS and YYEKEE (reference sequence). The V and J ends lost 4 bases and 0 bases respectively, with 10 bases between them. The CDR3 sequence is 14 residues long. The CDR3 sequence is CASSQQVLNTEAFF. CDR3 coding DNA: TGTGCCAGCAGCCAGCAGGTTTTGAACACTGAAGCTTTCTTT.

For the CDR3, the DNA is TGCATTTCCCCCGCCCCCGCTTTCTTT. Amino acids: CISPAPAFF. J is TRBJ1-1 and V is TRBV20-1; D unresolved. CDR3 length: 9 amino acids. Germline V gives CDR1 DFQATT, CDR2 SNEGSKA (reference sequence).

This clonotype has just a few counts. The rearrangement uses TRBV6-6 and TRBJ1-6; 7 nucleotides line up with TRBD1. V shed 7 bases, J shed 3 bases, and the junction held 12 bases outside the gene matches. The length of the CDR3 is 17 residues. Germline-derived CDR1 and CDR2 are MNHNY and SVGAGI (reference sequence). The DNA for the CDR3 is TGTGCCAGCATCGAAGGAGACAGGGAGCGCTATAATTCACCCCTCCACTTT. Encoded protein: CASIEGDRERYNSPLHF.

The rearrangement joins TRBV5-5 to TRBJ2-6; the D gene is possibly TRBD2 (6 bases). CDR3 length: 17 amino acids. Germline V CDR1 and CDR2: SGHKS, YYEKEE (reference sequence). The V end lost 3 bases, the J end lost 0 bases, and 13 bases lay between the germline ends. The CDR3 spells CASSWTLGGSGANVLTF. DNA for the CDR3: TGTGCCAGCAGCTGGACACTGGGGGGCTCTGGGGCCAACGTCCTGACTTTC.

This clonotype was counted many times. This chain joins TRBV29-1 and TRBJ2-7; D is ambiguous. This CDR3 has 11 residues. Germline V lookup: CDR1 SQVTM, CDR2 ANQGSEA. Trimming took 4 bases from V and 6 from J, leaving 10 bases between them. CDR3 protein: CSVGASSEQYF. In DNA, the CDR3 is TGCAGCGTTGGGGCCTCCAGCGAGCAGTACTTC.

The V and J genes are TRBV10-3 and TRBJ2-4; TRBD2 agrees at 9 bases. Matching the DNA end better, TRBJ2-7 makes the J call doubtful. The germline CDR1 and CDR2 sequences are ENHRY and SYGVKD. The CDR3 contains 15 residues. DNA for the CDR3: TGTGCCATCAGTGAGTCGGCGCGGGGGGGCTACGAGCAGTACTTC. As protein: CAISESARGGYEQYF.

This clonotype was recorded once. The CDR3 spells CSARIRGLASGELFF. Here the CDR3 DNA reads TGCAGTGCTAGAATCCGAGGACTAGCAAGCGGGGAGCTGTTTTTT. The rearrangement joins TRBV20-1 to TRBJ2-2; 8 nucleotides agree with TRBD2. J was trimmed by 7 bases and V by 2 bases; bases with no gene match: 9. CDR3 length: 15 amino acids. The V gene's germline CDR1 is DFQATT and CDR2 SNEGSKA (reference sequence).

On this clonotype itself: A much larger clone lies a single base off, so this may be a read error. CDR3 DNA: TGTGCCAGCAGTTCGAACTTACTAGCGGGGGGGTCCTACAATGAGCAGTACTTC. It specifies CASSSNLLAGGSYNEQYF. V and J are TRBV28 and TRBJ2-7; 13 positions agree with TRBD2. Germline V lookup: CDR1 MDHEN, CDR2 SYDVKM. The V gene end was trimmed by 4 bases and the J gene end by 7 bases; junction bases not matched to a gene: 16. The CDR3 contains 18 residues. The full variable domain, rest sourced from reference TRBV28 and TRBJ2-7, is DVKVTQSSRYLVKRTGEKVFLECVQDMDHENMFWYRQDPGLGLRLIYFSYDVKMKEKGDIPEGYSVSREKKERFSLILESASTNQTSMYLCASSSNLLAGGSYNEQYFGPGTRLTVT.

This clonotype has ten or more counts. The chain joins TRBV12-3 or TRBV12-4 to TRBJ2-4, with unresolved D. V shed 2 bases and J shed 0 bases, with 8 bases lying between them. CDR3 size: 15 residues. CDR3: CASSLLRAAKNIQYF. The DNA of the CDR3 is TGTGCCAGCAGTTTACTTAGGGCAGCCAAAAACATTCAGTACTTC.

V gene TRBV5-1 combines with J gene TRBJ2-5; D not certain. This CDR3 has 14 residues. V was pared by 6 bases and J by 10 bases, with 22 bases between. Per germline, CDR1 SGHRS and CDR2 YFSETQ. CDR3 sequence: CASTVGARPVDQYF. CDR3 DNA: TGCGCCAGCACGGTCGGCGCCCGGCCAGTCGACCAGTACTTC.

V and J are TRBV29-1 and TRBJ1-2; no definite D call. Germline CDR1 and CDR2: SQVTM and ANQGSEA. The CDR3 spans 14 residues. Deletions cut 0 bases from V and 2 bases from J, with 10 bases between. The CDR3 nucleotides are TGCAGCGTTGAAGATCAGATAGCAAACTATGGCTACACCTTC. Translated: CSVEDQIANYGYTF.

Concerning this clonotype itself: This clone may be a read error of a much larger clone one base away. In DNA form, the CDR3 reads TGCGCCAGCAGCCAGCTAGCGACGCAAGAGCAGTACTTC. Protein product: CASSQLATQEQYF. The chain joins TRBV4-1 to TRBJ2-5; possibly TRBD2 for D (6 bases). The CDR3 extends over 13 amino acids. The V gene's germline CDR1 is MGHRA and CDR2 YSYEKL. Trimming stripped 3 bases from V and 11 bases from J, with 16 bases between.

This clonotype was detected a few times. V is TRBV7-8 and J is TRBJ2-1; 7 positions agree with TRBD1. The CDR3 is 16 amino acids. Trimming removed 5 bases from V and 0 bases from J; junction bases left unmatched: 7. Looked up from germline, CDR1 is SGHVS and CDR2 is FQNEAQ. The CDR3 sequence: CASSPDRALSYNEQFF. The CDR3 DNA reads TGTGCCAGCAGCCCCGACAGGGCCCTCTCCTACAATGAGCAGTTCTTC.

This chain links TRBV12-3 or TRBV12-4 with TRBJ1-2; D call uncertain. V was shortened by 3 bases and J by 6 bases, with 17 bases between the two germline ends. The CDR3 sequence is 15 residues long. CDR3 bases: TGTGCCAGCAGTTTTTGGTCCGGGAATGGTGATGGCTACACCTTC. Its translation is CASSFWSGNGDGYTF.

In its sample, this clonotype was seen a few times. The chain couples TRBV25-1 to TRBJ1-2; 9 nucleotides match TRBD1. Germline values: CDR1 MGHDK, CDR2 SYGVNS. The CDR3 spans 15 residues. The junction had 2 bases not matched to a gene; V was cut back by 3 bases and J by 0 bases. The CDR3 DNA reads as TGTGCCAGCAGTGAGACAGGGGGGTCTAACTATGGCTACACCTTC. Amino acid sequence: CASSETGGSNYGYTF.

This clonotype was recorded a few times. The rearrangement links TRBV9 to TRBJ2-3, with a tentative D call TRBD1 (6 bases). The CDR3 runs 16 residues. Trimming took 0 bases from V and 2 from J, leaving 13 bases between them. Germline lookup yields CDR1 SGDLS and CDR2 YYNGEE. The CDR3 DNA sequence: TGTGCCAGCAGCGTAGCTGGGACAAGATACACAGATACGCAGTATTTT. Translated, it gives CASSVAGTRYTDTQYF.

There are a few counts of this clonotype. The chain couples TRBV20-1 to TRBJ2-1, with D possibly matching TRBD1 (6 bases). The germline V gene encodes CDR1 DFQATT and CDR2 SNEGSKA (reference sequence). V was trimmed by 0 bases and J by 12 bases, leaving 12 bases between them. The CDR3 spans 12 residues. The CDR3 loop is CSARDRTGMQFF. In nucleotides, the CDR3 is TGCAGTGCTAGAGATCGAACAGGGATGCAGTTCTTC.

This clonotype was detected only a few times. V usage is TRBV7-2 and J usage is TRBJ2-4, with D tentatively TRBD2 (5 bases). Germline V gene lookup returns CDR1 SGHTA and CDR2 FQGNSA. Trimming left V 3 bases short and J 13 bases short, with 16 bases between. This CDR3 has 13 residues. CDR3 bases: TGTGCCAGCAGCTTCATCCGGGGTTGGGAGCAGTACTTC. Its translation: CASSFIRGWEQYF.

With respect to this clonotype: The limits of the CDR3 on the DNA are not certain, so only TCRdb's listed CDR3 is given. The chain carries TRBV6-1 and TRBJ2-5; no check of the table's D call, TRBD1, against the DNA was made. The CDR3 is made up of 14 amino acids, end residues included. Germline CDR1 reads MNHNS; CDR2 reads SASEGT. CDR3 in amino acids: CASSEVGQGSEHYF.